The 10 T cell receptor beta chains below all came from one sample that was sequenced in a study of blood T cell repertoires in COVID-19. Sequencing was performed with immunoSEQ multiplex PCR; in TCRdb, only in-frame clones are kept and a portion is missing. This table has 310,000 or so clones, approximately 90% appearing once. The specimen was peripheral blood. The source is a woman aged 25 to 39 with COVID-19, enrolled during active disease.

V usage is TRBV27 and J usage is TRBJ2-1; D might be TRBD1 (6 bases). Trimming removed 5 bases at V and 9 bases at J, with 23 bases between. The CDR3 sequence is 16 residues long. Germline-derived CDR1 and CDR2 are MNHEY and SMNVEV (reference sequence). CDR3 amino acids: CASSLTGTALGAEQFF. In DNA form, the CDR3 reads TGTGCCAGCAGTCTTACCGGGACCGCATTGGGGGCTGAGCAGTTCTTC.

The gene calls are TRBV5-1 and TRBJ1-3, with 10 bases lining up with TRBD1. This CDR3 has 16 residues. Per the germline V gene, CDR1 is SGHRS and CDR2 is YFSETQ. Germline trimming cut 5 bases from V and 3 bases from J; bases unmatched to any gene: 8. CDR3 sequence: CASRPGTGAFGNTIYF. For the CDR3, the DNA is TGCGCCAGCAGACCTGGGACAGGGGCCTTTGGAAACACCATATATTTT.

The CDR3 is CASSISWASTDTQYF. In DNA, the CDR3 is TGTGCCAGTAGTATAAGTTGGGCTAGCACAGATACGCAGTATTTT. The chain uses TRBV19 and TRBJ2-3; no clear D. Germline lookup yields CDR1 LNHDA and CDR2 SQIVND (reference sequence). V was clipped by 2 bases and J by 0 bases, with 9 bases between them. The CDR3 has 15 residues. Based on the CDR3 plus reference TRBV19 and TRBJ2-3, the full variable domain is DGGITQSPKYLFRKEGQNVTLSCEQNLNHDAMYWYRQDPGQGLRLIYYSQIVNDFQKGDIAEGYSVSREKKESFPLTVTSAQKNPTAFYLCASSISWASTDTQYFGPGTRLTVL.

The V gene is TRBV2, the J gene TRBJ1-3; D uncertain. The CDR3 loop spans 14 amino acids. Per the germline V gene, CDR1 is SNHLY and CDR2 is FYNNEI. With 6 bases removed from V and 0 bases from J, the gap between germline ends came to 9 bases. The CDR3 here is CASRSGSSGNTIYF. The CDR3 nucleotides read TGTGCCAGCAGATCCGGGAGCTCTGGAAACACCATATATTTT.

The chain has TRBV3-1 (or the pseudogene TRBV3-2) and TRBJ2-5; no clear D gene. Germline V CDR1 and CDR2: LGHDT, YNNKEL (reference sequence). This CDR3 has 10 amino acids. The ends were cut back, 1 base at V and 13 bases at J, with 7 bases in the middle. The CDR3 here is CASSQGRLYF. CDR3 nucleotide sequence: TGTGCCAGCAGCCAAGGGAGATTGTACTTC.

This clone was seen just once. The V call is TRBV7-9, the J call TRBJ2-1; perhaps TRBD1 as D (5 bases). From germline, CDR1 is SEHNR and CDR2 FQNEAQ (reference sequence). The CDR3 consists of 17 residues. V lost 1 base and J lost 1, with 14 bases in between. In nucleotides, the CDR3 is TGTGCCAGCAGCTTAGTGGTGGGGCAGGGTTCCTACAATGAGCAGTTCTTC. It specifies CASSLVVGQGSYNEQFF.

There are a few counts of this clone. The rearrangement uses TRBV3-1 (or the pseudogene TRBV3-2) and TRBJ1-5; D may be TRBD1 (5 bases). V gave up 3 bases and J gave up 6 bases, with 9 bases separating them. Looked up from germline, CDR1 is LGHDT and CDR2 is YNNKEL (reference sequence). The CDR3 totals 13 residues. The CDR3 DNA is TGTGCCAGCAGCCAGGGGGGAAGTCAGCCCCAGCATTTT. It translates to CASSQGGSQPQHF.

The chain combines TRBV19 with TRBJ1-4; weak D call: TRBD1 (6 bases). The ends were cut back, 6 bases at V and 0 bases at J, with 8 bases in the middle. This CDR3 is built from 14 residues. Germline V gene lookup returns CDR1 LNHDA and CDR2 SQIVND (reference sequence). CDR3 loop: CASRDSTTNEKLFF. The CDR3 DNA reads TGTGCCAGTAGGGACAGCACAACTAATGAAAAACTGTTTTTT.

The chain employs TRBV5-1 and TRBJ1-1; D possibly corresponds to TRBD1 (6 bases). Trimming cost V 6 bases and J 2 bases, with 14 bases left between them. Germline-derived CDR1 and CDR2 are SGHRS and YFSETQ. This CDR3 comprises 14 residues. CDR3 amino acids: CASKPGQTNTEAFF. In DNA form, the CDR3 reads TGCGCCAGCAAACCCGGACAGACTAACACTGAAGCTTTCTTT. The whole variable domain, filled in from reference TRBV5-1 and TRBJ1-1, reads KAGVTQTPRYLIKTRGQQVTLSCSPISGHRSVSWYQQTPGQGLQFLFEYFSETQRNKGNFPGRFSGRQFSNSRSEMNVSTLELGDSALYLCASKPGQTNTEAFFGQGTRLTVV.

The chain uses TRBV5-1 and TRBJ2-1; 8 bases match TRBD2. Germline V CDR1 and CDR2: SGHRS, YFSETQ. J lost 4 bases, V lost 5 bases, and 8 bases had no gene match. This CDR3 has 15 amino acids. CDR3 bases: TGCGCCAGCAGATTTGCGGGAGGATCATACAATGAGCAGTTCTTC. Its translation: CASRFAGGSYNEQFF.